Listed below are T cell receptor beta chains from one sample, sequenced in a study of breast tumors, draining lymph nodes, adjacent tissues. TCRdb called the multiplex PCR reads again in MiXCR, with one record for every CDR3 protein. This table has tens of thousands of distinct CDR3 sequences, 35% to 40% appearing once. The sample was breast tumor tissue. These receptors came from a female donor with breast cancer. Some clones in this sample may be carry-over from other donors' samples. Each CDR3 is given with its conserved first and last residue.

V gene,CDR3 protein
TRBV7-6,CASSPGGRVTGELFF
TRBV4-2,CASSQETNRDTQYF
TRBV6-1,CASSELFGNQPQHF
TRBV5-6,CASSFGRAGASGNTIYF
TRBV28,CASSLGESGSTWAFGEQYF
TRBV5-6,CASSSTGSRGGEQYF
TRBV19,CASRVDSSSGNTIYF
TRBV15,CATSREGGGPSSYNSPLHF
TRBV24-1,CATSGTGSRSTDTQYF
TRBV7-9,CASSLGHGVYEQYF
TRBV11-2,CASSSLLAGGFF
TRBV30,CAWKLGETQYF
TRBV24-1,CATSDLQAGGYTF
TRBV28,CASSLFNYGYTF
TRBV7-9,CASSSTDRGPSHDSGANVLTF
TRBV7-9,CASRLDRGWGNEKLFF
TRBV6-2/TRBV6-3,CASSYGGPYGYTF
TRBV6-5,CASRRTGMIAGVRETQYF